Listed here are 22 T cell receptor beta chains from one sample, sequenced in a study of blood T cell repertoires in COVID-19. Generated by immunoSEQ multiplex PCR, the TCRdb table keeps only in-frame clones and is missing some. The table lists 250,000 to 350,000 clones, 80% to 90% of them singletons. The sequencing sample was made of PBMCs or T cells enriched from blood (not recorded which). The receptors stem from a woman in her 30s who had recovered from COVID-19.

The gene calls are TRBV6-6 and TRBJ1-2; 9 bases agree with TRBD1. V trimming: 2 bases; J trimming: 3 bases; junction bases outside the gene matches: 7. Germline CDR1 is MNHNY and CDR2 is SVGAGI (reference sequence). The CDR3 consists of 16 residues. The CDR3: CASSYPEDRGHYGYTF. CDR3 coding DNA: TGTGCCAGCAGTTACCCCGAGGACAGGGGTCACTATGGCTACACCTTC.

Written as DNA, the CDR3 is TGCGCCAGCAGGGGGAGGCAGGCTGGGTATTTT. This encodes CASRGRQAGYF. The chain links TRBV10-1 to TRBJ2-3, with D perhaps matching TRBD2 (6 bases). CDR3 length: 11 residues. The germline gives CDR1 WNHNN, CDR2 SYGVQD (reference sequence). V lost 6 bases to trimming and J lost 14 bases, with 15 bases between them.

This sequence joins TRBV3-1 (or the pseudogene TRBV3-2) and TRBJ2-5; 14 bases are a match to TRBD2. This CDR3 has 17 residues. Per the germline V gene, CDR1 is LGHDT and CDR2 is YNNKEL (reference sequence). With 4 bases clipped from V and 0 bases from J, the junction kept 4 bases outside the gene matches. CDR3 loop: CASSRRLAGGNQETQYF. CDR3 bases: TGTGCCAGCAGCCGACGACTAGCGGGGGGGAACCAAGAGACCCAGTACTTC.

The chain carries TRBV6-1 and TRBJ1-1; possible D gene TRBD1, 5 bases. V lost 0 bases, J lost 4 bases, and 9 bases lay in between. There are 14 residues in the CDR3. Germline V gives CDR1 MNHNS, CDR2 SASEGT. CDR3 sequence reads: CASSEAQGSTEAFF. The DNA of the CDR3 is TGTGCCAGCAGTGAAGCTCAGGGTAGCACTGAAGCTTTCTTT.

This clone was picked up one time. CDR3 region: CSAGDIVNTEAFF. CDR3 nucleotide sequence: TGCAGCGCCGGGGATATAGTGAACACTGAAGCTTTCTTT. The J gene is TRBJ1-1, the V gene TRBV29-1; D is ambiguous. V was clipped by 7 bases and J by 0 bases, with 12 bases between them. Per germline, CDR1 SQVTM and CDR2 ANQGSEA. This CDR3 comprises 13 residues.

V and J are TRBV7-8 and TRBJ1-2; perhaps TRBD1 as D (6 bases). The CDR3 runs 13 residues. Germline CDR1 and CDR2: SGHVS and FQNEAQ. The germline V and J ends were trimmed by 3 bases and 8 bases, with 13 bases remaining between them. The CDR3 bases are TGTGCCAGCAGCTTTAGGGGGAGGGACGGCTACACCTTC. It specifies CASSFRGRDGYTF.

This rearrangement joins TRBV28 to TRBJ2-7; a possible D gene is TRBD2 (5 bases). CDR3 length equals 14 residues. The ends were cut back, 7 bases at V and 2 bases at J, with 15 bases in the middle. Germline CDR1 and CDR2: MDHEN and SYDVKM. The CDR3 nucleotides read TGTGCCAGCACCCCCAGCGGACGCCCCTACGAGCAGTACTTC. Its protein is CASTPSGRPYEQYF.

V is TRBV28 and J is TRBJ1-2, with TRBD1 identical over 9 bases. Losses at the gene ends were 3 bases for V and 6 bases for J; bases not matched to a gene: 11. Germline CDR1 and CDR2: MDHEN and SYDVKM. This CDR3 comprises 16 residues. The CDR3 DNA reads as TGTGCCAGCAGTTTTTCCCCGGGACAGGGAGTGGATGGCTACACCTTC. Its translation is CASSFSPGQGVDGYTF.

This chain joins TRBV7-2 and TRBJ2-1, with a tentative D call TRBD2 (8 bases). CDR3 length equals 17 residues. The V gene lost 7 bases and the J gene lost 9 bases, with 28 bases spanning the gap. The germline gives CDR1 SGHTA, CDR2 FQGNSA. CDR3: CASILGGGTVGSPEQFF. CDR3 in DNA: TGTGCCAGCATACTCGGGGGGGGGACAGTTGGTTCGCCTGAGCAGTTCTTC.

This chain connects TRBV30 to TRBJ1-5; TRBD1 is a possible D gene (6 bases). This CDR3 has 14 residues. V gave up 4 bases and J gave up 7 bases, with 17 bases separating them. From germline, CDR1 is GTSNPN and CDR2 SVGIG (reference sequence). The CDR3 coding sequence is TGTGCCTGGACCGAGACTACAGGGCAGCAGCCCCAGCATTTT. This gives the protein CAWTETTGQQPQHF.

The gene calls are TRBV6-4 and TRBJ2-1, with a weak D call TRBD1 (7 bases). Germline loops: CDR1 MRHNA, CDR2 SNTAGT. CDR3 length equals 15 residues. V lost 0 bases to trimming and J lost 8 bases, with 14 bases between them. The CDR3 spells CASSDSGQGGDEQFF. As DNA, the CDR3 is TGTGCCAGCAGTGACTCGGGGCAGGGGGGCGATGAGCAGTTCTTC.

This clone was observed a single time. The chain joins TRBV10-3 to TRBJ2-7; no firm D call. This CDR3 comprises 14 residues. The germline CDR1 and CDR2 sequences are ENHRY and SYGVKD. With 3 bases removed from V and 5 bases from J, the gap between germline ends came to 14 bases. The CDR3 DNA follows: TGTGCCATCAGTGACTCCGAACTTGGAGACGAGCAGTACTTC. Protein product: CAISDSELGDEQYF.

This clone came up once. The chain joins TRBV9 to TRBJ2-2; TRBD1 might be the D (5 bases). The germline gives CDR1 SGDLS, CDR2 YYNGEE. The CDR3 is made up of 16 amino acids. Trimming stripped 0 bases from V and 4 bases from J, with 13 bases between. For the CDR3, the DNA is TGTGCCAGCAGCGTAGGATGGGGCCTGGGCACCGGGGAGCTGTTTTTT. This sequence encodes CASSVGWGLGTGELFF. Full variable domain (remainder filled in from reference TRBV9 and TRBJ2-2): DSGVTQTPKHLITATGQRVTLRCSPRSGDLSVYWYQQSLDQGLQFLIQYYNGEERAKGNILERFSAQQFPDLHSELNLSSLELGDSALYFCASSVGWGLGTGELFFGEGSRLTVL.

The gene calls are TRBV5-1 and TRBJ2-4; D might be TRBD2 (5 bases). Trimming left V 0 bases short and J 4 bases short, with 17 bases between. The CDR3 runs to 17 residues. CDR1 and CDR2 (germline): SGHRS, YFSETQ. Here the CDR3 reads CASSLDSRPREKNIQYF. The CDR3, as DNA: TGCGCCAGCAGCTTGGACTCCCGGCCCCGGGAAAAAAACATTCAGTACTTC.

The chain uses TRBV28 and TRBJ2-3, with 7 nucleotides matching TRBD2. This CDR3 contains 17 residues. Looked up from germline, CDR1 is MDHEN and CDR2 is SYDVKM. J lost 1 base, V lost 5 bases, and 12 bases had no gene match. Written as DNA, the CDR3 is TGTGCCAGCAGTGTGGCCAGGGAGGGCGCGGGCACAGATACGCAGTATTTT. Translating it yields CASSVAREGAGTDTQYF.

Concerning this clone itself: Additional DNA sequences in this sample encode the identical CDR3. The chain carries TRBV10-2 and TRBJ1-1, with D perhaps TRBD1 (6 bases). Germline V lookup: CDR1 WSHSY, CDR2 SAAADI. The CDR3 spans 14 residues. Trimming removed 8 bases from V and 0 bases from J, with 13 bases in between. CDR3 region: CASSRTVMNTEAFF. The CDR3 region has the DNA TGCGCCAGCTCAAGGACAGTCATGAACACTGAAGCTTTCTTT.

The CDR3 sequence: CASLRDTVTDTQYF. The CDR3 DNA sequence: TGCGCCAGCCTTCGGGATACCGTCACAGATACGCAGTATTTT. This chain links TRBV5-1 with TRBJ2-3; D perhaps matches TRBD2 (5 bases). The CDR3 totals 14 residues. Germline CDR1 reads SGHRS; CDR2 reads YFSETQ. V lost 7 bases to trimming and J lost 2 bases, with 14 bases between them.

The chain is built from TRBV18 and TRBJ2-7; 8 bases match TRBD2. This CDR3 region has 15 residues. The germline V gene has CDR1 KGHSH and CDR2 LQKENI. Trimming at V came to 0 bases and at J to 3 bases, leaving 4 bases not matched to a gene. The CDR3 loop is CASSPPTSGNYEQYF. The CDR3, as DNA: TGTGCCAGCTCACCACCTACTAGCGGCAACTACGAGCAGTACTTC.

The J gene is TRBJ1-4, the V gene TRBV19; 8 positions match TRBD1. CDR3 length: 14 amino acids. Germline trimming cut 6 bases from V and 7 bases from J; bases unmatched to any gene: 7. CDR1 is LNHDA and CDR2 is SQIVND in the germline V gene (reference sequence). CDR3 residues: CASRRQGASEKLFF. CDR3 sequence (DNA): TGTGCCAGTAGGCGTCAGGGGGCGAGTGAAAAACTGTTTTTT. Full variable domain (rest looked up from reference TRBV19 and TRBJ1-4): DGGITQSPKYLFRKEGQNVTLSCEQNLNHDAMYWYRQDPGQGLRLIYYSQIVNDFQKGDIAEGYSVSREKKESFPLTVTSAQKNPTAFYLCASRRQGASEKLFFGSGTQLSVL.

The V call is TRBV12-3 or TRBV12-4, the J call TRBJ1-2; no firm D call. Trimming removed 10 bases at V and 6 bases at J, with 12 bases between. The length of the CDR3 is 11 residues. CDR3 amino acids: CATELGDGYTF. CDR3 bases: TGTGCCACCGAGCTAGGAGATGGCTACACCTTC.

This chain connects TRBV7-2 to TRBJ2-4; D is perhaps TRBD2 (5 bases). V lost 5 bases, J lost 7 bases, and 18 bases lay in between. The germline V gene has CDR1 SGHTA and CDR2 FQGNSA. The CDR3 is 15 residues long. This chain's CDR3 is CASSATMNSRNIQYF. CDR3 bases: TGTGCCAGCAGCGCGACTATGAACTCGCGGAACATTCAGTACTTC. Supplemented by reference TRBV7-2 and TRBJ2-4, the full variable domain reads GAGVSQSPSNKVTEKGKDVELRCDPISGHTALYWYRQSLGQGLEFLIYFQGNSAPDKSGLPSDRFSAERTGGSVSTLTIQRTQQEDSAVYLCASSATMNSRNIQYFGAGTRLSVL.

The V and J genes are TRBV3-1 (or the pseudogene TRBV3-2) and TRBJ2-6; D is undetermined. Per the germline V gene, CDR1 is LGHDT and CDR2 is YNNKEL (reference sequence). Trimming removed 4 bases at V and 0 bases at J, with 7 bases between. This CDR3 spans 15 amino acids. DNA of the CDR3: TGTGCCAGCAGCCCCTCCTTCTCTGGGGCCAACGTCCTGACTTTC. Translation: CASSPSFSGANVLTF.